Listed below are T cell receptor beta chains from one sample, sequenced in a study of blood T cell repertoires in COVID-19. Some clones are missing from TCRdb's copy, which holds only in-frame ones; the method was immunoSEQ multiplex PCR. The table records about 380,000 clones, more than 75% of them present only once. The sequenced sample consisted of PBMCs or T cells enriched from blood (not recorded which). Every receptor here comes from a woman between 18 and 30 years old who had recovered from COVID-19. Each CDR3 is given with its conserved first and last residue. The order of the fields is V gene, J gene, CDR3 protein.

>TRBV28|TRBJ1-5
CASIRAGVSLYQGQHF
>TRBV5-8|TRBJ1-1
CASSLGGTTEAFF
>TRBV18|TRBJ1-2
CASSPQGANYGYTF
>TRBV19|TRBJ2-7
CASSIRPGDSYEQYF
>TRBV6-5|TRBJ1-4
CASFMTAMFF
>TRBV6-2/TRBV6-3|TRBJ1-5
CASSRDRVSNQPQHF
>TRBV21-1|TRBJ2-5
CASTGQGGQETQYF
>TRBV5-1|TRBJ1-4
CASSLGTFATNEKLFF
>TRBV10-3|TRBJ2-7
CAISESSSTSGSYEQYF
>TRBV6-5|TRBJ2-1
CASSYSDSVTEQFF
>TRBV6-5|TRBJ2-7
CASSYSGRGLYEQYF
>TRBV18|TRBJ1-2
CASSPGTLNYGYTF
>TRBV14|TRBJ1-2
CASSQGSGTAYGYTF
>TRBV6-1|TRBJ2-1
CASSASRPGPYNEQFF
>TRBV5-1|TRBJ1-2
CASSPRQGPSGYTF
>TRBV5-5|TRBJ1-2
CASRQTGEDGYTF
>TRBV7-2|TRBJ1-6
CASKGGVGNSPLHF
>TRBV9|TRBJ1-1
CASSDHPGIGTEAFF
>TRBV4-1|TRBJ1-6
CASSQGPGTGTYNSPLHF
>TRBV5-1|TRBJ1-2
CASSLDRDRNLYGYTF
>TRBV28|TRBJ1-1
CASSLWTVNTEAFF
>TRBV19|TRBJ1-1
CASGGSAEAFF
>TRBV2|TRBJ1-2
CASSEQGLNYGYTF
>TRBV5-1|TRBJ2-5
CASSGGLAGVLAQYF
>TRBV5-4|TRBJ1-1
CASSKQDRPNTEAFF
>TRBV7-2|TRBJ1-3
CASSRDRVSGNTIYF
>TRBV4-3|TRBJ2-2
CASSQGLSNTGELFF
>TRBV3-1/TRBV3-2|TRBJ2-7
CASSQRPSDMDEQYF
>TRBV14|TRBJ1-4
CASSLGTAWEKLFF
>TRBV2|TRBJ2-1
CASSELRGPYNEQFF
>TRBV4-2|TRBJ2-7
CASSPGLGHYEQYF
>TRBV5-4|TRBJ1-2
CASSFRTENYGYTF
>TRBV13|TRBJ2-5
CASSYLSLAGERYETQYF
>TRBV4-2|TRBJ2-7
CASSQETGGFLYEQYF
>TRBV2|TRBJ2-3
CASSKQLVRGADTQYF
>TRBV6-6|TRBJ1-3
CASSPQEGASGNTIYF
>TRBV5-6|TRBJ1-1
CASSLGATNTEAFF
>TRBV28|TRBJ1-6
CASSLRTGVGSPLHF
>TRBV5-1|TRBJ1-1
CASSLASLTDTLNTEAFF
>TRBV19|TRBJ2-7
CASSATGSSYEQYF
>TRBV4-2|TRBJ1-2
CASSQQGTNYGYTF
>TRBV7-2|TRBJ1-3
CASSLSSNTIYF
>TRBV6-5|TRBJ1-5
CASRLDSSNQPQHF
>TRBV27|TRBJ1-6
CASSLSNTYPPHSPLHF
>TRBV5-4|TRBJ1-1
CASSFPTGDTEAFF
>TRBV7-3|TRBJ2-1
CASSGGGAPFGEQFF